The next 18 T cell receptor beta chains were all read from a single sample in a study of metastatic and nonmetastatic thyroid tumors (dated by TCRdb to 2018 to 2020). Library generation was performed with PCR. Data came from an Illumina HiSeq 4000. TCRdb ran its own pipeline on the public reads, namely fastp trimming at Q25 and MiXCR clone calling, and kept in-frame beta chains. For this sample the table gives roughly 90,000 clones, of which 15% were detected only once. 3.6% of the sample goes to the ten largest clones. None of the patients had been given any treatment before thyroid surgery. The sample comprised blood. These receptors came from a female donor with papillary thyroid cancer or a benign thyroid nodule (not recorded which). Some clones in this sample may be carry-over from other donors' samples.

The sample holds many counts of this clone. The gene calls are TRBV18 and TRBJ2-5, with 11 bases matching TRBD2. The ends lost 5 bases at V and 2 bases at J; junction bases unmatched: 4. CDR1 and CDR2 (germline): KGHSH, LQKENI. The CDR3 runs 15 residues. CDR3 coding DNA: TGTGCCAGCTCAACGATAGCGGGGGGGCAAGAGACCCAGTACTTC. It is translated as CASSTIAGGQETQYF.

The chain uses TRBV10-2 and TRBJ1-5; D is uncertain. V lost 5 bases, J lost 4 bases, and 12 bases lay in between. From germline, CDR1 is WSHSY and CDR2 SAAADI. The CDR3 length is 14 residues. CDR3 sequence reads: CASSHREPNQPQHF. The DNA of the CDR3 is TGCGCCAGCAGTCACCGGGAGCCAAATCAGCCCCAGCATTTT.

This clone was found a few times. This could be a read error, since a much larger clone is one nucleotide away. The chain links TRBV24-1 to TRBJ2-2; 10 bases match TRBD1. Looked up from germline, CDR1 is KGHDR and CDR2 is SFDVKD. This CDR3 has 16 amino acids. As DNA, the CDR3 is TGTGCCACCAGTGACACGGACAGGGGGAACACCGGGGAGCTGGTTTTT. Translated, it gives CATSDTDRGNTGELVF.

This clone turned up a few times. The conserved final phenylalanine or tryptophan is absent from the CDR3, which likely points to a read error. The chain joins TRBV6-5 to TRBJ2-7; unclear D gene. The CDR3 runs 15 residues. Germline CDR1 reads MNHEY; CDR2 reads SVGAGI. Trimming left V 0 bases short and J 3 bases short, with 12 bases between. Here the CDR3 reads CASSYSSSGRYEQYS. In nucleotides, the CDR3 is TGTGCCAGCAGTTACTCGTCATCAGGCCGCTACGAGCAGTACTCA.

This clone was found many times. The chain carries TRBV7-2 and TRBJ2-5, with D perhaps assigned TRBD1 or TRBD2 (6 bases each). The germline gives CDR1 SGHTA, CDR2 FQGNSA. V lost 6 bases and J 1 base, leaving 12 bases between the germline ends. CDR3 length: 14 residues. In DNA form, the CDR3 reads TGTGCCAGCAGGCGGGACACCGTCCAAGAGACCCAGTACTTC. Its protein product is CASRRDTVQETQYF.

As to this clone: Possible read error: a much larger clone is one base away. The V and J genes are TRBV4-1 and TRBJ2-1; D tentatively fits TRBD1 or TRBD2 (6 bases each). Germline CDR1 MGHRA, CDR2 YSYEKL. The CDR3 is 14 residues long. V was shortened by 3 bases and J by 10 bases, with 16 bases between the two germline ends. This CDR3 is CASSQDGGQWEQFF. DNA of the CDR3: TGCGCCAGCAGCCAGGATGGGGGGCAGTGGGAGCAGTTCTTC.

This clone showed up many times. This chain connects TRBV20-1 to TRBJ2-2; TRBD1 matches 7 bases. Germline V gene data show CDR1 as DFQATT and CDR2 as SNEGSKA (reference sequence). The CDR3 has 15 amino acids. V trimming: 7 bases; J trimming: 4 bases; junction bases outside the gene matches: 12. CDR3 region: CSVRLGQASTGELFF. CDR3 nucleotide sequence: TGCAGTGTCAGGTTAGGACAGGCTAGCACCGGGGAGCTGTTTTTT.

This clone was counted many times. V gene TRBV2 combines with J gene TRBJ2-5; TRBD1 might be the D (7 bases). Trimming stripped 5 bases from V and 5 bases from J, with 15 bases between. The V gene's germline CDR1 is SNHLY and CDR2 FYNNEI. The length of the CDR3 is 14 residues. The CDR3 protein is CASSTTGRRETQYF. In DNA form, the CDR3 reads TGTGCCAGCAGTACGACAGGGAGGAGGGAGACCCAGTACTTC.

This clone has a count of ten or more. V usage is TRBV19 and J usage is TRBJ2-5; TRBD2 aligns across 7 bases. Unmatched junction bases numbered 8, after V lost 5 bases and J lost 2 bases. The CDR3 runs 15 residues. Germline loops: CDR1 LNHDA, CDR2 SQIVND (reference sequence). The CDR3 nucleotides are TGTGCCAGTAGTCCTTGGGCGGGGGAACAAGAGACCCAGTACTTC. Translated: CASSPWAGEQETQYF.

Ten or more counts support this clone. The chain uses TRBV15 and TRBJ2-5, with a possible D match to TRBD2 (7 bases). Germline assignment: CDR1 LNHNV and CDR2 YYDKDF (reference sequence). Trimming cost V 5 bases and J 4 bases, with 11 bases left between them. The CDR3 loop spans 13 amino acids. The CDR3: CATSWGGGETQYF. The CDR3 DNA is TGTGCCACCAGCTGGGGGGGCGGAGAGACCCAGTACTTC.

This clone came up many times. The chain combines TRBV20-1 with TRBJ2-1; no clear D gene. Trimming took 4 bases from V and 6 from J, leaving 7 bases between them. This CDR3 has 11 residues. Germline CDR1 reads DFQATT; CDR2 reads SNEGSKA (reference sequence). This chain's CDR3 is CSAKGVNEQFF. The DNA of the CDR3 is TGCAGTGCTAAAGGAGTCAATGAGCAGTTCTTC.

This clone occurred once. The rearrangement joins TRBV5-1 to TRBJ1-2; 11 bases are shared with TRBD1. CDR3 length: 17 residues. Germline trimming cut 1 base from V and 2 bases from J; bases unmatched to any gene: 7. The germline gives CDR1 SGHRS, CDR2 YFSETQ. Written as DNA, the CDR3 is TGCGCCAGCAGCTTGCCGGACAGGGGGCATTTGAACTATGGCTACACCTTC. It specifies CASSLPDRGHLNYGYTF.

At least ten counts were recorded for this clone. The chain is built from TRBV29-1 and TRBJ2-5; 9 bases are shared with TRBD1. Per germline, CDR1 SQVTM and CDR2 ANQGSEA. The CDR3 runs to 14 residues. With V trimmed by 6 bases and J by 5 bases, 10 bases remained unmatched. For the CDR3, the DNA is TGCAGCGTGGTCGGGACAGGGTTTGGGGAGACCCAGTACTTC. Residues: CSVVGTGFGETQYF. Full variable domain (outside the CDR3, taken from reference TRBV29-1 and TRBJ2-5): SAVISQKPSRDICQRGTSLTIQCQVDSQVTMMFWYRQQPGQSLTLIATANQGSEATYESGFVIDKFPISRPNLTFSTLTVSNMSPEDSSIYLCSVVGTGFGETQYFGPGTRLLVL.

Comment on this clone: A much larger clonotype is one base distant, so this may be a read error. DNA for the CDR3: TGCAGTGCTAGAGGGTTTCTAGCGGGGGGCCTTTGTGAGACCCAGTACTTC. The encoded protein is CSARGFLAGGLCETQYF. This chain connects TRBV20-1 to TRBJ2-5; TRBD2 agrees at 11 bases. Looked up from germline, CDR1 is DFQATT and CDR2 is SNEGSKA (reference sequence). The CDR3 runs to 17 residues. The V gene end was trimmed by 1 base and the J gene end by 5 bases; junction bases not matched to a gene: 12.

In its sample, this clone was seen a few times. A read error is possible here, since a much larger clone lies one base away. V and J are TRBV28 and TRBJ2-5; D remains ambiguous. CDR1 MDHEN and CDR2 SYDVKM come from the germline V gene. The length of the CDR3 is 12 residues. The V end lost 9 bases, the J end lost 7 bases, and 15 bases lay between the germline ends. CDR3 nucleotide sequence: TGTGCCAGAAGCGCCCCTTTGGGGACCCAGTACTTC. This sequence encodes CARSAPLGTQYF.

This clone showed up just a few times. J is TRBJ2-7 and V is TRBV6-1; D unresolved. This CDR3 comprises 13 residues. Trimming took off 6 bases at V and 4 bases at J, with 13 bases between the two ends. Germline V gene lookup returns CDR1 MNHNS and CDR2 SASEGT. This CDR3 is CASRERPVYEQYF. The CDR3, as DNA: TGTGCCAGCAGGGAAAGACCTGTTTACGAGCAGTACTTC.

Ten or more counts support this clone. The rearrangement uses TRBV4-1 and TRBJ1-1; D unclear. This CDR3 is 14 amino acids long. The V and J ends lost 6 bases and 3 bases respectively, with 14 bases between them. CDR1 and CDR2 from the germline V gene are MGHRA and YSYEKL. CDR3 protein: CASRGILRDTEAFF. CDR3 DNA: TGCGCCAGCAGAGGGATCTTGCGGGACACTGAAGCTTTCTTT.

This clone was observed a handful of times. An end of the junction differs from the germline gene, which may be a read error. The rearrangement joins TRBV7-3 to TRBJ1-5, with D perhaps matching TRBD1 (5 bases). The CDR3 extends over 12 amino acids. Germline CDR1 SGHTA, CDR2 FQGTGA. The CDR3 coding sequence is TGTGCCACCCTCCAGGGTCATCATCCCCAGCATTTT. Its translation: CATLQGHHPQHF.